This T cell receptor beta chain appears in the sequencing data of a study of OX40 agonist ivuxolimab in advanced cancers. Trimming shortened V by 5 bases and J by 5 bases, and 16 bases separated the two germline ends. Germline CDR1 is MDHEN and CDR2 is SYDVKM. The CDR3 runs 14 residues. Findings of the study overall: Clones of CD4+ and CD8+ blood T cells grew by week 6 at doses of 0.1 to 3.0 mg/kg.

Produced via immunoSEQ multiplex PCR; TCRdb's table is partial and in-frame only. Of about 62,000 clones detected, 79% appear once; the ten largest clones hold about a tenth. Details on this clone: Antigen: not known.

This specimen was CD4+ or CD8+ T cells sorted from blood, taken in a trial of the OX40 agonist ivuxolimab. The genes are TRBV28 and TRBJ2-7, with D maybe TRBD2 (5 bases). The clonotype was recovered from an adult with an advanced solid tumor such as melanoma, head and neck, liver or kidney cancer. The CDR3 coding sequence is TGTGCCAGCAGTCCCCCGGGGATTTATCACGAGCAGTACTTC. Encoded protein: CASSPPGIYHEQYF.